This TCR beta chain came from a study of OX40 agonist ivuxolimab in advanced cancers. Regarding the complete study: The costimulatory receptor OX40 (CD134) was targeted by ivuxolimab, a fully human IgG2 agonistic monoclonal antibody. Of the roughly 50 dose-escalation patients, hepatocellular carcinoma was present in about 20, melanoma in around 15, renal cell carcinoma in 9 and head and neck cancer in 9. Prior anti-PD-1, anti-PD-L1 or anti-CTLA-4 therapy was permitted, and checkpoint inhibitors had been received by approximately 39% of dose-escalation patients. Peripheral TCRbeta sequencing was intended to test whether TCR sequence diversity was altered and clonal T-cell expansion was caused by ivuxolimab. The dose-escalation cohort was over 70% male with a mean age of approximately 59 years, ranging from about 23 to 85. Partial responses were achieved by three dose-escalation patients, of whom one had hepatocellular carcinoma and two had cutaneous melanoma. The paper describes the monotherapy dose-escalation part (N ≈ 49 patients) of the phase I trial of ivuxolimab. Intravenous ivuxolimab was administered to patients every 2 weeks at six dose levels: 0.01, 0.1, 0.3, 1.5, 3 and 10 mg/kg.

Patients with a history of autoimmune disease or receiving systemic immunosuppression were excluded from the trial. Peripheral blood for TCR sequencing was collected from all dose cohorts at baseline, on cycle 4 day 1, and on cycle 7 day 1. The samples were drawn from a first-in-human, open-label, multicenter phase I dose-escalation trial of ivuxolimab. Adults with locally advanced or metastatic melanoma, renal cell, hepatocellular, or head and neck squamous cell carcinoma were enrolled in the trial. Before TCR sequencing, CD4+ and CD8+ T cells were separately sorted from peripheral blood. Genomic DNA was extracted from sorted cells for sequencing of the TCRbeta CDR3 region. The immunoSEQ Assay was used to sequence the TCRbeta CDR3 regions. TCRdb retrieved this table from immuneACCESS and kept in-frame rearrangements only. Not all clones are present; in checked studies, unresolved V genes account for under half, and no reason is known for the remainder. The sample contains around 83,000 clones, roughly 90% of them found a single time. About 2% of the sample belongs to the ten largest clones.

V is trimmed back by 5 bases and J by 8 bases, and the junction contains 7 bases that no gene match accounts for. CDR1 and CDR2 are read off the germline V gene (reference sequence) as SEHNR and FQNEAQ. Including the terminal cysteine and phenylalanine, the CDR3 comprises 14 residues. The read is trimmed to its CDR3 DNA, 42 bases read in frame from base 1. General study outcomes and caveats: Low levels of normalized T-cell clonal expansion were also seen in some patients who did not respond. The antigen specificity of the peripheral T cells that underwent clonal expansion was not determined. After ivuxolimab, expanded clones were on average more numerous among CD8+ T cells than among CD4+ T cells. At doses of 0.1 to 3.0 mg/kg, clonal expansion of both CD4+ and CD8+ T cells in blood was seen between baseline and week 6. In the 0.1-3.0 mg/kg groups, partial responders had among the lowest normalized peripheral clonal expansion, particularly in CD8+ T cells.

With regard to this clone: Which antigen it targets is not known. No base quality values were provided; no much bigger clone lies one nucleotide off.

This material consisted of CD4+ or CD8+ T cells sorted from blood, taken in a trial of the OX40 agonist ivuxolimab. The sequence joins TRBV7-9 to TRBJ2-1, and 9 junctional nucleotides match TRBD2. This TCR was sampled from an adult with an advanced solid tumor such as melanoma, head and neck, liver or kidney cancer. The sequenced DNA is TGTGCCAGCAGCCCTAGCGGGACTAGCCATGAGCAGTTCTTC. Protein translation: CASSPSGTSHEQFF.